The 22 T cell receptor beta chains below come from one sample, sequenced in a study of blood T cell repertoires in COVID-19. Produced via immunoSEQ multiplex PCR; TCRdb's table is partial and in-frame only. The table has about 20,000 clones, roughly nine tenths seen once; the top ten hold over 9.5%. The source material was peripheral blood. The receptors originated from a human donor in a cohort sampled during active COVID-19.

CDR3 DNA: TGTGCCACCAGTGATTCAGGCTACAATGAGCAGTTCTTC. Its protein product is CATSDSGYNEQFF. This sequence joins TRBV24-1 and TRBJ2-1; no firm D call. V shed 2 bases and J shed 3 bases, with 4 bases lying between them. Germline CDR1 KGHDR, CDR2 SFDVKD. This CDR3 spans 13 amino acids.

The V gene is TRBV11-3, the J gene TRBJ2-1; 8 nucleotides line up with TRBD1. Germline trimming cut 2 bases from V and 1 base from J; bases unmatched to any gene: 13. The germline gives CDR1 SGHNT, CDR2 YENEEA. The CDR3 totals 19 residues. In DNA form, the CDR3 reads TGTGCCAGCAGCTTAAACAGGGGGTCTTTAGTGAGATCCTACAATGAGCAGTTCTTC. This sequence encodes CASSLNRGSLVRSYNEQFF. The entire variable domain, with the rest obtained from reference TRBV11-3 and TRBJ2-1, is as follows: EAGVVQSPRYKIIEKKQPVAFWCNPISGHNTLYWYLQNLGQGPELLIRYENEEAVDDSQLPKDRFSAERLKGVDSTLKIQPAELGDSAVYLCASSLNRGSLVRSYNEQFFGPGTRLTVL.

In its sample, this clone is medium-sized. In nucleotides, the CDR3 is TGTGCCAGCAGTTACGGGGGGGGGAGTTTTGAGCAGTTCTTC. Amino acid sequence: CASSYGGGSFEQFF. This chain connects TRBV6-5 to TRBJ2-1; 7 bases match TRBD2. The CDR3 runs to 14 residues. Germline CDR1 and CDR2: MNHEY and SVGAGI. The V and J ends lost 2 bases and 9 bases, in that order; junction bases with no gene match: 7.

The CDR3 nucleotides read TGTGCCAGCAGCTTTCATCTAGCGGGAGGATTAACAGATACGCAGTATTTT. Translation gives CASSFHLAGGLTDTQYF. The rearrangement joins TRBV5-5 to TRBJ2-3; 11 bases line up with TRBD2. Germline CDR1 reads SGHKS; CDR2 reads YYEKEE (reference sequence). The trim removed 2 bases at V and 3 bases at J, leaving 8 bases unmatched. The length of the CDR3 is 17 residues.

The V and J genes are TRBV27 and TRBJ2-7; 12 nucleotides align to TRBD2. The CDR3 length is 16 residues. J lost 1 base, V lost 5 bases, and 6 bases had no gene match. Germline V CDR1 and CDR2: MNHEY, SMNVEV (reference sequence). The CDR3 region is CASSPGTSGSSYEQYF. The CDR3 region has the DNA TGTGCCAGCAGTCCCGGGACTAGCGGGTCGTCCTACGAGCAGTACTTC.

The J gene is TRBJ2-2, the V gene TRBV20-1; D is ambiguous. CDR1 is DFQATT and CDR2 is SNEGSKA in the germline V gene (reference sequence). This CDR3 is built from 12 residues. Trimming left V 3 bases short and J 6 bases short, with 8 bases between. The DNA for the CDR3 is TGCAGTGCTAGTCCCTACCCCGGGGAGCTGTTTTTT. Translation gives CSASPYPGELFF.

This clone was counted only a few times. The DNA for the CDR3 is TGTGCCAGCAGATCTCCAGGGAACTATGGCTACACCTTC. Its translation: CASRSPGNYGYTF. V gene TRBV27 combines with J gene TRBJ1-2, with a possible D match to TRBD1 (5 bases). CDR1 and CDR2 from the germline V gene are MNHEY and SMNVEV (reference sequence). This CDR3 is 13 amino acids long. Trimming shortened V by 6 bases and J by 2 bases, and 10 bases separated the two germline ends.

The chain couples TRBV28 to TRBJ1-5, with 8 bases lining up with TRBD1. The germline V gene has CDR1 MDHEN and CDR2 SYDVKM. V trimming: 5 bases; J trimming: 4 bases; junction bases outside the gene matches: 7. The CDR3 runs 15 residues. In nucleotides, the CDR3 is TGTGCCAGCAGTACAGGGACAGGATTTAATCAGCCCCAGCATTTT. Its protein product is CASSTGTGFNQPQHF.

The J gene is TRBJ1-3, the V gene TRBV7-2, with no clear D. The CDR3 runs 14 residues. V was cut by 5 bases and J by 0 bases, with 8 bases left in between. CDR1 is SGHTA, CDR2 FQGNSA, per germline. CDR3 coding DNA: TGTGCCAGCAGCGGCACCCACTCTGGAAACACCATATATTTT. Its translation: CASSGTHSGNTIYF.

The rearrangement joins TRBV6-5 to TRBJ1-5; 11 bases line up with TRBD1. The CDR3 sequence is 15 residues long. Germline V gene sequence: CDR1 MNHEY, CDR2 SVGAGI. Germline trimming cut 6 bases from V and 1 base from J; bases unmatched to any gene: 2. CDR3 coding DNA: TGTGCCAGCAGATGGGACAGGGGGAGCAATCAGCCCCAGCATTTT. Translating gives CASRWDRGSNQPQHF.

This clone was found once. The V gene is TRBV11-3, the J gene TRBJ2-3; a possible D gene is TRBD2 (5 bases). The CDR3 loop spans 15 amino acids. Trimming cost V 0 bases and J 0 bases, with 7 bases left between them. Germline CDR1 SGHNT, CDR2 YENEEA. In DNA form, the CDR3 reads TGTGCCAGCAGCTTAGACGGACTGAGCACAGATACGCAGTATTTT. Encoded protein: CASSLDGLSTDTQYF.

The chain couples TRBV18 to TRBJ2-5, with D possibly matching TRBD1 (6 bases). Germline lookup yields CDR1 KGHSH and CDR2 LQKENI. V was pared by 3 bases and J by 4 bases, with 9 bases between. This CDR3 spans 13 amino acids. In DNA, the CDR3 is TGTGCCAGCTCACCGGGCAGGGGAGAGACCCAGTACTTC. Translation gives CASSPGRGETQYF. Variable domain in full (rest from reference TRBV18 and TRBJ2-5): NAGVMQNPRHLVRRRGQEARLRCSPMKGHSHVYWYRQLPEEGLKFMVYLQKENIIDESGMPKERFSAEFPKEGPSILRIQQVVRGDSAAYFCASSPGRGETQYFGPGTRLLVL.

The chain carries TRBV9 and TRBJ2-5, with 10 bases that match TRBD1. The V segment lost 4 bases and the J segment 5 bases; nucleotides outside the gene matches: 2. CDR3 length equals 13 residues. The germline V gene has CDR1 SGDLS and CDR2 YYNGEE. The CDR3 region is CASSPGQGETQYF. For the CDR3, the DNA is TGTGCCAGCAGCCCGGGACAGGGGGAGACCCAGTACTTC.

This rearrangement joins TRBV28 to TRBJ2-5; TRBD2 aligns across 9 bases. V lost 3 bases, J lost 3 bases, and 2 bases stayed unmatched. CDR1 and CDR2 from the germline V gene are MDHEN and SYDVKM. The CDR3 is made up of 14 amino acids. The chain's CDR3 is CASSFLAGEETQYF. Written as DNA, the CDR3 is TGTGCCAGCAGTTTTTTAGCGGGAGAAGAGACCCAGTACTTC.

J is TRBJ2-1 and V is TRBV19, with a possible D match to TRBD2 (7 bases). Germline lookup yields CDR1 LNHDA and CDR2 SQIVND (reference sequence). Deletions cut 7 bases from V and 3 bases from J, with 13 bases between. The CDR3 spans 14 residues. The CDR3 region has the DNA TGTGCCAGTAACATAGGGGGGGACTACAATGAGCAGTTCTTC. It is translated as CASNIGGDYNEQFF.

This chain joins TRBV5-4 and TRBJ2-1, with TRBD2 matching over 8 bases. Trimming removed 3 bases from V and 2 bases from J; junction bases left unmatched: 4. Germline-derived CDR1 and CDR2 are SGHNT and YYREEE (reference sequence). CDR3 length: 15 amino acids. This CDR3 reads CASSSGRAAYNEQFF. The CDR3 bases are TGTGCCAGCAGCTCCGGGAGGGCCGCCTACAATGAGCAGTTCTTC.

CDR3 loop: CASRRQGAGEAFF. CDR3 in DNA: TGTGCCAGCAGACGACAGGGGGCTGGTGAAGCTTTCTTT. This chain links TRBV5-6 with TRBJ1-1; 10 positions agree with TRBD1. With 5 bases clipped from V and 7 bases from J, the junction kept 5 bases outside the gene matches. The V gene's germline CDR1 is SGHDT and CDR2 YYEEEE. CDR3 length equals 13 residues.

The chain recombines TRBV20-1 with TRBJ2-1; 11 nucleotides line up with TRBD2. Unmatched junction bases numbered 15, after V lost 3 bases and J lost 8 bases. The CDR3 has 17 residues. Germline V gene lookup returns CDR1 DFQATT and CDR2 SNEGSKA (reference sequence). The CDR3 protein is CSASSLLAGERLDEQFF. In DNA form, the CDR3 reads TGCAGTGCTAGTTCCCTACTAGCGGGAGAACGGTTGGATGAGCAGTTCTTC.

The table lists this clone with a count of one. The CDR3 protein is CASSPRGPGYEQYF. CDR3 nucleotides: TGCGCCAGCAGCCCTAGGGGGCCAGGCTACGAGCAGTACTTC. The chain joins TRBV5-1 to TRBJ2-7; TRBD1 agrees at 7 bases. This CDR3 is built from 14 residues. Per the germline V gene, CDR1 is SGHRS and CDR2 is YFSETQ. J gave up 3 bases and V 4 bases, and 7 bases lay outside the gene matches.

The V gene is TRBV3-1 (or the pseudogene TRBV3-2), the J gene TRBJ2-1; perhaps TRBD2 as D (5 bases). The CDR3 totals 14 residues. Trimming took off 2 bases at V and 8 bases at J, with 13 bases between the two ends. The germline gives CDR1 LGHDT, CDR2 YNNKEL (reference sequence). In DNA, the CDR3 is TGTGCCAGCAGCCAACCCACTAGGGCACATGAGCAGTTCTTC. Its translation: CASSQPTRAHEQFF.

V gene TRBV6-6 combines with J gene TRBJ2-2, with 14 bases matching TRBD2. The CDR3 is 16 residues long. V shed 5 bases and J 4 bases; nucleotides not matched to a gene: 3. Germline-derived CDR1 and CDR2 are MNHNY and SVGAGI (reference sequence). The CDR3 DNA is TGTGCCAGCAGTGGACTAGCGGGAGGCCCCACCGGGGAGCTGTTTTTT. This translates into CASSGLAGGPTGELFF.

The rearrangement links TRBV19 to TRBJ2-5; D perhaps matches TRBD2 (5 bases). V was clipped by 7 bases and J by 2 bases, with 14 bases between them. Germline V CDR1 and CDR2: LNHDA, SQIVND (reference sequence). The CDR3 runs 14 residues. CDR3 nucleotides: TGTGCCAGTATCGGGGAAGGAGGTCAAGAGACCCAGTACTTC. Encoded protein: CASIGEGGQETQYF. The full variable domain, completed using reference TRBV19 and TRBJ2-5, is DGGITQSPKYLFRKEGQNVTLSCEQNLNHDAMYWYRQDPGQGLRLIYYSQIVNDFQKGDIAEGYSVSREKKESFPLTVTSAQKNPTAFYLCASIGEGGQETQYFGPGTRLLVL.